This T cell receptor beta chain was retrieved from a study of T cell responses to AZD1222 COVID-19 vaccine. About the study: Pooling covered second doses at about 4 or about 12 weeks.

Sequencing was performed with immunoSEQ multiplex PCR; in TCRdb, only in-frame clones are kept and a portion is missing. Found here are approximately 80,000 clones, about nine tenths of them singletons; the top ten hold more than 5%. CDR3 length: 20 residues. The germline CDR1 and CDR2 sequences are SNHLY and FYNNEI. The junction had 12 bases not matched to a gene; V was cut back by 0 bases and J by 0 bases. The count of this clone is one. The antigen remains undetermined. Study results and limitations: Dominant CD4 TCR responses targeted spike regions 160-218 and 743-854. In the spike-specific TCR repertoire, nearly half reportedly target unmutated variant regions.

V is TRBV2 and J is TRBJ2-1; 9 nucleotides line up with TRBD2. The sample in question was peripheral blood, obtained on day 0 of AZD1222 vaccination. This TCR was recovered from an adult in good health. This chain's CDR3 is CASSEAGTSYLSFSYNEQFF. DNA of the CDR3: TGTGCCAGCAGTGAAGCCGGGACTAGCTATTTGTCGTTCTCCTACAATGAGCAGTTCTTC.